Following are 24 T cell receptor beta chains from one sample sequenced in a study of blood T cell repertoires in COVID-19. TCRdb keeps only in-frame clones here, not all; method: immunoSEQ multiplex PCR. The sample records under 500,000 clones, roughly nine tenths being singletons. Specimen: PBMCs or T cells enriched from blood (not recorded which). The receptors originated from a man aged 30 to 45 who had recovered from COVID-19.

This rearrangement joins TRBV18 to TRBJ2-7, with 11 bases matching TRBD2. Germline loops: CDR1 KGHSH, CDR2 LQKENI. The CDR3 sequence is 14 residues long. J gave up 2 bases and V 3 bases, and 0 bases lay outside the gene matches. The CDR3 DNA follows: TGTGCCAGCTCACCGACTAGCGGGACCTACGAGCAGTACTTC. It translates to CASSPTSGTYEQYF.

The chain has TRBV28 and TRBJ1-1; 8 bases agree with TRBD1. From germline, CDR1 is MDHEN and CDR2 SYDVKM. The CDR3 length is 14 residues. V dropped 7 bases and J dropped 5; count of bases not matched to a gene: 9. CDR3 nucleotide sequence: TGTGCCAGCACCTCAGGGGGCGCAGGTACTGAAGCTTTCTTT. Translated, it gives CASTSGGAGTEAFF.

In DNA form, the CDR3 reads TGCGCCAGCAGCCGTCTGACAGGGATGAACACTGAAGCTTTCTTT. This sequence encodes CASSRLTGMNTEAFF. The chain recombines TRBV4-1 with TRBJ1-1; the match to TRBD1 covers 7 bases. CDR1 and CDR2 (germline): MGHRA, YSYEKL. This CDR3 contains 15 residues. With 4 bases clipped from V and 0 bases from J, the junction kept 5 bases outside the gene matches.

The sample holds one count of this clone. The chain has TRBV29-1 and TRBJ2-7; TRBD1 aligns across 10 bases. Per the germline V gene, CDR1 is SQVTM and CDR2 is ANQGSEA. The CDR3 spans 15 residues. The V segment lost 7 bases and the J segment 11 bases; nucleotides outside the gene matches: 20. The CDR3 reads CSALTFGTGEGHEYF. The CDR3, as DNA: TGCAGCGCACTCACATTCGGGACAGGGGAAGGGCACGAGTACTTC.

The rearrangement joins TRBV5-1 to TRBJ2-7, with 7 bases fitting TRBD1. Germline V lookup: CDR1 SGHRS, CDR2 YFSETQ. J gave up 7 bases and V 7 bases, and 11 bases lay outside the gene matches. The CDR3 is 13 residues long. In nucleotides, the CDR3 is TGCGCCAGCGCGGACAGGTGGGTTGATGAGCAGTACTTC. Its protein is CASADRWVDEQYF.

The CDR3 here is CASSASSYEQYF. As DNA, the CDR3 is TGTGCCAGCAGTGCGAGCTCCTACGAGCAGTACTTC. The rearrangement links TRBV12-3 or TRBV12-4 to TRBJ2-7; D is unresolved. V lost 5 bases and J 0 bases, leaving 5 bases between the germline ends. The CDR3 is made up of 12 amino acids.

The chain combines TRBV7-9 with TRBJ2-2, with D unclear. CDR1 is SEHNR, CDR2 FQNEAQ, per germline (reference sequence). The CDR3 spans 13 residues. Trimming stripped 1 base from V and 5 bases from J, with 5 bases between. Here the CDR3 reads CASSLEQTGELFF. CDR3 DNA sequence: TGTGCCAGCAGCTTAGAACAAACCGGGGAGCTGTTTTTT.

V and J are TRBV6-5 and TRBJ1-5; 10 bases match TRBD1. The V segment lost 4 bases and the J segment 2 bases; nucleotides outside the gene matches: 5. Germline lookup yields CDR1 MNHEY and CDR2 SVGAGI. CDR3 length: 16 amino acids. For the CDR3, the DNA is TGTGCCAGCAGTTCACCCGGGACAGGGGGCAATCAGCCCCAGCATTTT. Its protein product is CASSSPGTGGNQPQHF.

For this clone: The sample contains more than one DNA sequence encoding this CDR3. This rearrangement joins TRBV28 to TRBJ1-5; D may be TRBD1 (5 bases). The germline V gene encodes CDR1 MDHEN and CDR2 SYDVKM. There are 12 residues in the CDR3. Trimming shortened V by 4 bases and J by 7 bases, and 8 bases separated the two germline ends. CDR3 amino acids: CASSSGIQPQHF. CDR3 bases: TGTGCCAGCAGTTCAGGGATCCAGCCCCAGCATTTT. Filled out from reference TRBV28 and TRBJ1-5, the complete variable domain reads DVKVTQSSRYLVKRTGEKVFLECVQDMDHENMFWYRQDPGLGLRLIYFSYDVKMKEKGDIPEGYSVSREKKERFSLILESASTNQTSMYLCASSSGIQPQHFGDGTRLSIL.

This chain links TRBV7-6 with TRBJ2-7; the match to TRBD2 covers 10 bases. V was clipped by 5 bases and J by 2 bases; unmatched bases: 9. This CDR3 comprises 16 residues. Germline CDR1 SGHVS, CDR2 FNYEAQ. CDR3 sequence reads: CASSHLGLADTYEQYF. Here the CDR3 DNA reads TGTGCCAGCAGCCACCTAGGACTAGCGGACACCTACGAGCAGTACTTC.

The chain recombines TRBV2 with TRBJ2-1, with TRBD2 matching over 9 bases. This CDR3 is 14 amino acids long. With 2 bases clipped from V and 6 bases from J, the junction kept 2 bases outside the gene matches. CDR1 and CDR2 (germline): SNHLY, FYNNEI. The CDR3 sequence: CASSEIAGANEQFF. The CDR3 bases are TGTGCCAGCAGTGAAATAGCGGGAGCCAATGAGCAGTTCTTC.

There are a few counts of this clone. This chain uses TRBV13 with TRBJ1-6, with TRBD1 matching 8 bases. V gave up 5 bases and J gave up 10 bases; unmatched junction bases: 13. Germline V gene sequence: CDR1 PRHDT, CDR2 FYEKMQ (reference sequence). CDR3 length equals 16 residues. CDR3 sequence: CASSLTGQGATSPLHF. The CDR3 DNA reads as TGTGCCAGCAGCCTTACTGGGCAGGGGGCAACCTCACCCCTCCACTTT.

The chain carries TRBV7-9 and TRBJ1-6; D unresolved. Germline CDR1 and CDR2: SEHNR and FQNEAQ (reference sequence). The ends were cut back, 1 base at V and 7 bases at J, with 5 bases in the middle. This CDR3 is built from 13 residues. CDR3 DNA sequence: TGTGCCAGCAGCTTAGTCGGGAATTCACCCCTCCACTTT. As protein: CASSLVGNSPLHF.

The CDR3 DNA reads as TGCGCCAGCAGCCACCTGGACAGGGTCGCAGATACGCAGTATTTT. The encoded protein is CASSHLDRVADTQYF. V is TRBV4-1 and J is TRBJ2-3, with 8 bases lining up with TRBD1. Germline CDR1 reads MGHRA; CDR2 reads YSYEKL. CDR3 length: 15 residues. V was pared by 3 bases and J by 4 bases, with 6 bases of the junction left unmatched.

This clone was recorded a few times. The CDR3 DNA follows: TGCGCCAGCAGCCAGACCGTTGGGGCCTCTAATGAAAAACTGTTTTTT. This gives the protein CASSQTVGASNEKLFF. The chain couples TRBV4-1 to TRBJ1-4; possibly TRBD1 for D (5 bases). The CDR3 consists of 16 residues. Germline CDR1 and CDR2: MGHRA and YSYEKL. Between the trimmed V and J ends, which lost 3 bases and 3 bases, there was a span of 14 bases.

The gene calls are TRBV2 and TRBJ2-1; TRBD1 might be the D (5 bases). The CDR3 loop spans 14 amino acids. V was pared by 8 bases and J by 5 bases, with 16 bases between. CDR1 SNHLY and CDR2 FYNNEI come from the germline V gene. CDR3 loop: CASGQLDSNNEQFF. CDR3 coding DNA: TGTGCCAGCGGTCAACTCGACAGCAACAATGAGCAGTTCTTC.

V usage is TRBV28 and J usage is TRBJ2-5; TRBD1 might be the D (5 bases). Germline loops: CDR1 MDHEN, CDR2 SYDVKM. The CDR3 totals 13 residues. V was clipped by 1 base and J by 5 bases, with 8 bases between them. The CDR3 loop reads CASSLSAGETQYF. Written as DNA, the CDR3 is TGTGCCAGCAGTTTATCGGCAGGGGAGACCCAGTACTTC.

This clone was recorded once. The chain has TRBV4-1 and TRBJ1-4; D may be TRBD1 (5 bases). Per germline, CDR1 MGHRA and CDR2 YSYEKL. This CDR3 has 17 amino acids. V was pared by 4 bases and J by 2 bases, with 17 bases between. This CDR3 is CASSPWGKGPTNEKLFF. DNA for the CDR3: TGCGCCAGCAGCCCCTGGGGCAAGGGGCCCACTAATGAAAAACTGTTTTTT.

The chain employs TRBV5-1 and TRBJ2-4; 8 nucleotides line up with TRBD1. Per germline, CDR1 SGHRS and CDR2 YFSETQ. J gave up 9 bases and V 4 bases, and 6 bases lay outside the gene matches. The CDR3 extends over 13 amino acids. In nucleotides, the CDR3 is TGCGCCAGCAGCAGCGGACAGGGAGGCATTCAGTACTTC. Protein sequence: CASSSGQGGIQYF.

The chain has TRBV28 and TRBJ1-2; 11 nucleotides line up with TRBD1. The length of the CDR3 is 15 residues. V shed 7 bases, J shed 4 bases, and the junction held 8 bases outside the gene matches. In germline, CDR1 is MDHEN, CDR2 SYDVKM. DNA of the CDR3: TGTGCCAGCAATCCAGGACAGGGGGCGAGCTATGGCTACACCTTC. This encodes CASNPGQGASYGYTF.

The chain combines TRBV5-1 with TRBJ2-2; 7 bases agree with TRBD2. The CDR3 loop spans 15 amino acids. J gave up 5 bases and V 4 bases, and 8 bases lay outside the gene matches. Germline V gene data show CDR1 as SGHRS and CDR2 as YFSETQ. The CDR3 region is CASSGPWEGTGELFF. CDR3 DNA: TGCGCCAGCAGCGGGCCCTGGGAGGGGACCGGGGAGCTGTTTTTT. Looking up the rest from reference TRBV5-1 and TRBJ2-2 gives the full variable domain: KAGVTQTPRYLIKTRGQQVTLSCSPISGHRSVSWYQQTPGQGLQFLFEYFSETQRNKGNFPGRFSGRQFSNSRSEMNVSTLELGDSALYLCASSGPWEGTGELFFGEGSRLTVL.

The chain combines TRBV5-1 with TRBJ2-2; 9 nucleotides match TRBD1. The V gene end was trimmed by 5 bases and the J gene end by 5 bases; junction bases not matched to a gene: 7. This CDR3 contains 15 residues. The germline gives CDR1 SGHRS, CDR2 YFSETQ. This CDR3 is CASSPGTGRTGELFF. In nucleotides, the CDR3 is TGCGCCAGCAGTCCCGGGACAGGGCGAACCGGGGAGCTGTTTTTT.

With respect to this clone: The same CDR3 also results from other DNA sequences found in this sample. CDR3 loop: CAWSVQGGQPQHF. The CDR3 DNA sequence: TGTGCCTGGAGTGTACAGGGCGGACAGCCCCAGCATTTT. V gene TRBV30 combines with J gene TRBJ1-5; D is perhaps TRBD1 (6 bases). V shed 0 bases and J shed 7 bases, with 10 bases lying between them. Germline V lookup: CDR1 GTSNPN, CDR2 SVGIG (reference sequence). The CDR3 runs 13 residues.

V gene TRBV10-3 combines with J gene TRBJ1-5, with 8 bases aligning to TRBD1. V shed 5 bases and J 7 bases; nucleotides not matched to a gene: 7. CDR3 length: 14 amino acids. Germline values: CDR1 ENHRY, CDR2 SYGVKD. CDR3 bases: TGTGCCATCAGTTCGGGACAGGAAGGACAGCCCCAGCATTTT. It translates to CAISSGQEGQPQHF.